This TCR beta chain was observed in a study of cytomegalovirus exposure and HLA in healthy donors. Study conclusions and caveats: The authors enumerated under 200 TCR beta chains as linked to cytomegalovirus. In a later analysis, the majority of CMV-associated beta chains seemingly showed HLA restriction.

Notes on this clone: The antigen is not known.

The PCR made use of 60 Vbeta and 13 Jbeta primers. Here immunoSEQ multiplex PCR was the method, and the copy in TCRdb shows in-frame clones only, minus some. In the table there are 160,000 or so clones, about four fifths of which are singletons. Trimming took 5 bases from V and 5 from J; bases not matched to a gene: 13. Germline assignment: CDR1 LNHDA and CDR2 SQIVND (reference sequence). The CDR3 is 16 amino acids. This sequence was found in a middle-aged man in good health and CMV-seropositive. The chain has TRBV19 and TRBJ2-3; 7 nucleotides match TRBD2. Material for sequencing was PBMCs. Here the CDR3 reads CASSATRGVLGDTQYF. CDR3 nucleotides: TGTGCCAGTAGTGCCACTCGGGGGGTATTGGGAGATACGCAGTATTTT.